This T cell receptor (beta chain) was sequenced in a study of T cell changes during pregnancy in multiple sclerosis. In germline, CDR1 is MGHRA, CDR2 YSYEKL. Trimming pared 0 bases from V and 1 base from J, leaving 18 bases between. The CDR3 is 18 residues long. Profiled with immunoSEQ multiplex PCR; TCRdb holds only in-frame clones, not every one. The sample lists 50,000 to 65,000 clones; roughly 90% were seen once. Specimen: CD8+ T cells from peripheral blood mononuclear cells, collected before pregnancy. The V and J genes are TRBV4-1 and TRBJ1-2; D is possibly TRBD1 (5 bases). The receptor was isolated from a female donor with multiple sclerosis, enrolled in a pregnancy study. DNA of the CDR3: TGCGCCAGCAGCCAAGATCCGAGCGTGACAGCAGTTAACTATGGCTACACCTTC. This encodes CASSQDPSVTAVNYGYTF.